Below are 26 T cell receptor beta chains sequenced from a single sample in a study of PD-L1 blockade in urothelial cancer. Some clones are missing from TCRdb's copy, which holds only in-frame ones; the method was immunoSEQ multiplex PCR. The sample consists of under 40,000 clones, approximately 90% of them appearing once. The material was PBMCs, obtained around atezolizumab (anti-PD-L1) treatment. The receptors were sampled from a man aged 70 or older with urothelial cancer.

This clone was found a few times. The chain is built from TRBV27 and TRBJ2-2; the match to TRBD1 covers 7 bases. V shed 4 bases, J shed 2 bases, and the junction held 4 bases outside the gene matches. The germline gives CDR1 MNHEY, CDR2 SMNVEV (reference sequence). The CDR3 contains 15 residues. CDR3 sequence: CASSSGTVNTGELFF. CDR3 DNA sequence: TGTGCCAGCAGTTCAGGGACAGTAAACACCGGGGAGCTGTTTTTT.

This sequence joins TRBV28 and TRBJ1-2, with D possibly TRBD1 on 6 matching bases. Per the germline V gene, CDR1 is MDHEN and CDR2 is SYDVKM. V gave up 2 bases and J gave up 3 bases, with 16 bases separating them. The CDR3 extends over 16 amino acids. CDR3 in amino acids: CASSLKFQGTDYGYTF. The CDR3 bases are TGTGCCAGCAGTTTAAAATTTCAGGGGACCGACTATGGCTACACCTTC.

This chain links TRBV19 with TRBJ2-7; 7 nucleotides line up with TRBD1. CDR1 LNHDA and CDR2 SQIVND come from the germline V gene (reference sequence). Unmatched junction bases numbered 11, after V lost 4 bases and J lost 5 bases. The CDR3 loop spans 15 amino acids. The CDR3 DNA reads as TGTGCCAGTAGTAGCCACACAGGGGCGACTGACGAGCAGTACTTC. Translating it yields CASSSHTGATDEQYF.

The chain uses TRBV18 and TRBJ1-3; the D gene is possibly TRBD1 (5 bases). The V end was cut by 2 bases, the J end by 0 bases, with 14 bases between. The CDR3 is made up of 17 amino acids. In germline, CDR1 is KGHSH, CDR2 LQKENI. The CDR3 is CASSPGVGAVSGNTIYF. The CDR3 DNA sequence: TGTGCCAGCTCACCAGGGGTAGGGGCCGTCTCTGGAAACACCATATATTTT.

J is TRBJ1-5 and V is TRBV19; the D is unclear. CDR1 is LNHDA, CDR2 SQIVND, per germline (reference sequence). Trimming removed 4 bases at V and 0 bases at J, with 10 bases between. This CDR3 has 15 amino acids. This CDR3 is CASSTTGNSNQPQHF. CDR3 sequence (DNA): TGTGCCAGTAGTACGACTGGAAATAGCAATCAGCCCCAGCATTTT. Full variable domain (missing parts from reference TRBV19 and TRBJ1-5): DGGITQSPKYLFRKEGQNVTLSCEQNLNHDAMYWYRQDPGQGLRLIYYSQIVNDFQKGDIAEGYSVSREKKESFPLTVTSAQKNPTAFYLCASSTTGNSNQPQHFGDGTRLSIL.

V gene TRBV7-2 combines with J gene TRBJ2-5, with 10 nucleotides matching TRBD2. Germline CDR1 reads SGHTA; CDR2 reads FQGNSA. This CDR3 has 14 amino acids. The junction had 6 bases not matched to a gene; V was cut back by 9 bases and J by 2 bases. Here the CDR3 DNA reads TGTGCCAGTATTACTAGCGGGGTACAAGAGACCCAGTACTTC. It encodes CASITSGVQETQYF. Full variable domain (remainder filled in from reference TRBV7-2 and TRBJ2-5): GAGVSQSPSNKVTEKGKDVELRCDPISGHTALYWYRQSLGQGLEFLIYFQGNSAPDKSGLPSDRFSAERTGGSVSTLTIQRTQQEDSAVYLCASITSGVQETQYFGPGTRLLVL.

The chain has TRBV5-5 and TRBJ1-3; maybe TRBD1 (6 bases). With 4 bases removed from V and 4 bases from J, the gap between germline ends came to 15 bases. Germline CDR1 reads SGHKS; CDR2 reads YYEKEE (reference sequence). The CDR3 spans 15 residues. The CDR3 here is CASSPDSWVGNTIYF. The DNA for the CDR3 is TGTGCCAGCAGCCCGGACAGTTGGGTGGGAAACACCATATATTTT. Looking up the rest from reference TRBV5-5 and TRBJ1-3 gives the full variable domain: DAGVTQSPTHLIKTRGQQVTLRCSPISGHKSVSWYQQVLGQGPQFIFQYYEKEERGRGNFPDRFSARQFPNYSSELNVNALLLGDSALYLCASSPDSWVGNTIYFGEGSWLTVV.

This chain connects TRBV6-1 to TRBJ1-4; tentatively, D is TRBD1 (5 bases). Germline CDR1 and CDR2: MNHNS and SASEGT. This CDR3 has 15 amino acids. Trimming stripped 7 bases from V and 8 bases from J, with 20 bases between. CDR3 DNA sequence: TGTGCCAGCACCTTGAACTCGGGGGTTGGGGAAAAACTGTTTTTT. Protein product: CASTLNSGVGEKLFF.

This clone was found a few times. At one end, the junction sequence differs from germline, possibly due to a read error. The gene calls are TRBV28 and TRBJ2-3, with D perhaps matching TRBD2 (6 bases). Germline CDR1 is MDHEN and CDR2 is SYDVKM. The CDR3 totals 17 residues. The CDR3 DNA reads as TGTGCCAGCACTTTAACGGGCGGGACGATCGTTGACGATACGCAGTATTTT. Amino acid sequence: CASTLTGGTIVDDTQYF.

The chain links TRBV5-1 to TRBJ2-5; 7 nucleotides agree with TRBD1. The CDR3 runs to 16 residues. Germline trimming cut 4 bases from V and 5 bases from J; bases unmatched to any gene: 14. From germline, CDR1 is SGHRS and CDR2 YFSETQ. The chain's CDR3 is CASSVGDSWFLETQYF. The CDR3 DNA reads as TGCGCCAGCAGCGTAGGGGACAGTTGGTTTTTGGAGACCCAGTACTTC.

The rearrangement joins TRBV5-1 to TRBJ2-1, with 10 bases that match TRBD2. CDR3 length: 16 residues. Trimming at V came to 4 bases and at J to 7 bases, leaving 11 bases not matched to a gene. CDR1 and CDR2 from the germline V gene are SGHRS and YFSETQ. In nucleotides, the CDR3 is TGCGCCAGCAGCCCACAGAGCGGGGGGGGAGGGAATGAGCAGTTCTTC. Its translation: CASSPQSGGGGNEQFF.

This clone was counted once. This CDR3 is CASTPILSRDRVLAGELFF. CDR3 sequence (DNA): TGTGCCAGCACCCCTATACTATCCCGGGACAGGGTTCTTGCCGGGGAGCTGTTTTTT. The J gene is TRBJ2-2, the V gene TRBV27, with 9 nucleotides matching TRBD1. CDR1 is MNHEY, CDR2 SMNVEV, per germline (reference sequence). The CDR3 runs to 19 residues. V shed 7 bases and J 6 bases; nucleotides not matched to a gene: 21.

For the CDR3, the DNA is TGTGCCAGCAGTTCCTTAGGGGGCGACCCCTCGGGCTACACCTTC. Its translation is CASSSLGGDPSGYTF. The chain carries TRBV28 and TRBJ1-2; 7 positions match TRBD1. V was pared by 4 bases and J by 8 bases, with 13 bases of the junction left unmatched. Germline V lookup: CDR1 MDHEN, CDR2 SYDVKM. The CDR3 runs to 15 residues.

This clone has only one observation. V and J are TRBV2 and TRBJ1-3; D perhaps matches TRBD1 (6 bases). Germline V lookup: CDR1 SNHLY, CDR2 FYNNEI. There are 17 residues in the CDR3. V was shortened by 5 bases and J by 1 base, with 18 bases between the two germline ends. The DNA for the CDR3 is TGTGCCAGCAGTCCTGGCCCCGTTACAGGGTCTGGAAACACCATATATTTT. It yields the protein CASSPGPVTGSGNTIYF.

In DNA form, the CDR3 reads TGTGCCAGCAGCGTAGAGGCCTCCAGGACTCACGAGCAGTACTTC. It encodes CASSVEASRTHEQYF. The chain is built from TRBV9 and TRBJ2-7; D might be TRBD2 (5 bases). CDR3 length: 15 amino acids. CDR1 and CDR2 (germline): SGDLS, YYNGEE. V lost 0 bases, J lost 5 bases, and 15 bases lay in between.

The chain links TRBV5-4 to TRBJ2-5; maybe TRBD2 (6 bases). CDR1 is SGHNT, CDR2 YYREEE, per germline (reference sequence). V was shortened by 7 bases and J by 5 bases, with 12 bases between the two germline ends. The CDR3 extends over 12 amino acids. For the CDR3, the DNA is TGTGCCAGCGAGACTAGAGGGGAGACCCAGTACTTC. Encoded protein: CASETRGETQYF.

This sequence joins TRBV28 and TRBJ2-7; possible D gene TRBD2, 6 bases. Trimming pared 5 bases from V and 0 bases from J, leaving 11 bases between. Germline assignment: CDR1 MDHEN and CDR2 SYDVKM. The CDR3 spans 14 residues. Written as DNA, the CDR3 is TGTGCCAGCAGTGCTCAGACTAGCTCCTACGAGCAGTACTTC. It codes for CASSAQTSSYEQYF.

The chain uses TRBV19 and TRBJ1-4; D not resolved. Trimming took 4 bases from V and 7 from J, leaving 7 bases between them. CDR1 and CDR2 from the germline V gene are LNHDA and SQIVND (reference sequence). CDR3 size: 12 residues. The CDR3, as DNA: TGTGCCAGTAGTAGGGCACCTGAAAAACTGTTTTTT. Translated, it gives CASSRAPEKLFF.

V gene TRBV7-2 combines with J gene TRBJ2-4; possibly TRBD2 for D (5 bases). Germline V gives CDR1 SGHTA, CDR2 FQGNSA. The V end lost 5 bases, the J end lost 9 bases, and 11 bases lay between the germline ends. The CDR3 has 12 amino acids. CDR3 nucleotide sequence: TGTGCCAGCAGCCTAACTAGGTCCATTCAGTACTTC. The encoded protein is CASSLTRSIQYF. Complete variable domain (other parts from reference TRBV7-2 and TRBJ2-4): GAGVSQSPSNKVTEKGKDVELRCDPISGHTALYWYRQSLGQGLEFLIYFQGNSAPDKSGLPSDRFSAERTGGSVSTLTIQRTQQEDSAVYLCASSLTRSIQYFGAGTRLSVL.

The chain has TRBV6-1 and TRBJ1-1; D might be TRBD1 (5 bases). CDR1 MNHNS and CDR2 SASEGT come from the germline V gene. Trimming took 2 bases from V and 5 from J, leaving 12 bases between them. There are 14 residues in the CDR3. DNA of the CDR3: TGTGCCAGCAGTGAATTAAGGGGCTGGACTGAAGCTTTCTTT. Amino acids: CASSELRGWTEAFF.

This clone came up a few times. The chain carries TRBV19 and TRBJ1-2; TRBD1 matches 10 bases. The CDR3 has 15 amino acids. Germline-derived CDR1 and CDR2 are LNHDA and SQIVND (reference sequence). Losses at the gene ends were 5 bases for V and 4 bases for J; bases not matched to a gene: 7. This chain's CDR3 is CASSPRQGAGYGYTF. As DNA, the CDR3 is TGTGCCAGTAGTCCCCGACAGGGGGCTGGCTATGGCTACACCTTC. Variable domain in full (rest from reference TRBV19 and TRBJ1-2): DGGITQSPKYLFRKEGQNVTLSCEQNLNHDAMYWYRQDPGQGLRLIYYSQIVNDFQKGDIAEGYSVSREKKESFPLTVTSAQKNPTAFYLCASSPRQGAGYGYTFGSGTRLTVV.

V is TRBV9 and J is TRBJ2-5; 10 bases agree with TRBD2. Germline CDR1 is SGDLS and CDR2 is YYNGEE. V shed 1 base and J 5 bases; nucleotides not matched to a gene: 5. This CDR3 is built from 15 residues. The CDR3: CASSVSSGRGETQYF. In DNA form, the CDR3 reads TGTGCCAGCAGCGTATCAAGCGGGAGGGGGGAGACCCAGTACTTC.

This sequence joins TRBV18 and TRBJ2-1, with 9 bases matching TRBD2. V lost 6 bases to trimming and J lost 9 bases; unmatched junction nucleotides: 3. There are 12 residues in the CDR3. CDR1 is KGHSH, CDR2 LQKENI, per germline. For the CDR3, the DNA is TGTGCCAGCTCCCCGCGGGGGGGTGAGCAGTTCTTC. Protein: CASSPRGGEQFF.

The chain recombines TRBV7-9 with TRBJ1-1; possibly TRBD1 for D (6 bases). The CDR3 is 14 residues long. In germline, CDR1 is SEHNR, CDR2 FQNEAQ (reference sequence). V lost 1 base and J 4 bases, leaving 10 bases between the germline ends. CDR3 nucleotides: TGTGCCAGCAGCTTAGGGGGGGGCGGCACTGAAGCTTTCTTT. Translating gives CASSLGGGGTEAFF.

In its sample, this clone was seen once. The chain uses TRBV18 and TRBJ2-2, with a weak D call TRBD2 (5 bases). The CDR3 extends over 15 amino acids. CDR1 and CDR2 (germline): KGHSH, LQKENI. Deletions cut 0 bases from V and 7 bases from J, with 12 bases between. CDR3: CASSPPSRVDGELFF. As DNA, the CDR3 is TGTGCCAGCTCACCACCGTCGAGGGTGGACGGGGAGCTGTTTTTT.

V and J are TRBV29-1 and TRBJ2-5, with 8 bases identical to TRBD1. In germline, CDR1 is SQVTM, CDR2 ANQGSEA. V was pared by 3 bases and J by 5 bases, with 5 bases of the junction left unmatched. This CDR3 spans 13 amino acids. CDR3 bases: TGCAGCGTTGATAGGACAGGGTCTGAGACCCAGTACTTC. Amino acids: CSVDRTGSETQYF.